The sequence of this T cell receptor beta chain was determined in a study of T-cell memory formation after mild COVID-19. Across the study: TCR clusters were largely donor specific. Overall study results and limits: From day 15 to 85, contracting clones were balanced between CD4 and CD8, whereas later expanders leaned toward CD4+. Memory cells collected pre-infection included some clones that later responded, suggesting cross-reactive memory joined.

TCRdb independently ran MiXCR on the 5' RACE reads; one entry per CDR3 protein. Of about 110,000 distinct CDR3 sequences in the sample, around 14% were seen once. Points on this clonotype: Its antigen remains unknown.

The CDR3 has 13 amino acids. CDR1 is MNHEY and CDR2 is SMNVEV in the germline V gene (reference sequence). V lost 0 bases and J lost 5, with 4 bases in between. This rearrangement joins TRBV27 to TRBJ2-2; D is unresolved. The sequencing sample was made of PBMCs or a T cell subset sorted from them (not recorded which). This sequence was found in a man younger than 30 who had mild COVID-19 (a few samples of this study predate the infection). Cell type and time point are not known. The DNA of the CDR3 is TGTGCCAGCAGTTTATCCGGGACCGGGGAGCTGTTTTTT. The encoded protein is CASSLSGTGELFF.